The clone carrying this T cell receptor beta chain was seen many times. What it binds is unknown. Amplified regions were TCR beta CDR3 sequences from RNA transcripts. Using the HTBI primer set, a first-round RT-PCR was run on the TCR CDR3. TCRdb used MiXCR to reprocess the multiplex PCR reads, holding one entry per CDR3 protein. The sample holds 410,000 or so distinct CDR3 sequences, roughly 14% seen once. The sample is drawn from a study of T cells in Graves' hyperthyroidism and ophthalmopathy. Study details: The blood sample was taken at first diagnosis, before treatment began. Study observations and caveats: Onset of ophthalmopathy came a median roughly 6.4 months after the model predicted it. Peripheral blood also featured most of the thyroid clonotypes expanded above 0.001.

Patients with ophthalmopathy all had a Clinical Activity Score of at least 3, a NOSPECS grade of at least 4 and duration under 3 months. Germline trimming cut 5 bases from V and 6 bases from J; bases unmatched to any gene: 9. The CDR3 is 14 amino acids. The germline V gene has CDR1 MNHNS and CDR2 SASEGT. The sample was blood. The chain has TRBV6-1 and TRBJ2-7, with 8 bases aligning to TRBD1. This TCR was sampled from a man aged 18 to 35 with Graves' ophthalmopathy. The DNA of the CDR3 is TGTGCCAGCAGTTATCAGGGGGCAACCGCCGAGCAGTACTTC. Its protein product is CASSYQGATAEQYF.